The rows below give T cell receptor beta chains drawn from one sample of a study of blood T cell repertoires in COVID-19. Only in-frame clones appear in the TCRdb table, and some are missing; sequencing was by immunoSEQ multiplex PCR. The table includes 25,000 to 35,000 clones, roughly 65% detected once. The specimen sequenced was peripheral blood. These receptors were taken from a human donor in a cohort sampled during active COVID-19. CDR3s include the opening cysteine and the closing phenylalanine or tryptophan. A D gene is named only where the DNA matches it firmly. A row's size may be missing; if present it is once, few, many or a size class.

TRBJ1-2 | TRBD1 | TRBV11-2 | NA | CASSLTRGQGRGGYTF | TGTGCCAGCAGCTTAACCAGGGGGCAAGGTCGGGGTGGCTACACCTTC
TRBJ2-3 | TRBD2 | TRBV2 | NA | CASSEAGGRDTQYF | TGTGCCAGCAGTGAAGCGGGAGGGCGAGATACGCAGTATTTT
TRBJ2-2 | NA | TRBV7-9 | NA | CASSPAGGANTGELFF | TGTGCCAGCAGCCCAGCCGGGGGTGCGAACACCGGGGAGCTGTTTTTT
TRBJ2-7 | NA | TRBV6-5 | few | CASDRTGVRQYF | TGTGCCAGCGACAGGACTGGAGTTCGGCAGTACTTC
TRBJ1-2 | NA | TRBV10-3 | NA | CAISPGNYGYTF | TGTGCCATCAGCCCGGGGAACTATGGCTACACCTTC
TRBJ2-7 | NA | TRBV29-1 | NA | CSVFLSTYEQYF | TGCAGCGTTTTCCTAAGTACCTACGAGCAGTACTTC
TRBJ2-3 | NA | TRBV6-5 | NA | CAISRKSTDTQYF | TGTGCCATCAGCAGAAAGAGCACAGATACGCAGTATTTT
TRBJ2-7 | NA | TRBV6-2/TRBV6-3 | once | CASSYVSWAGREQYF | TGTGCCAGCAGTTATGTCTCGTGGGCAGGGCGCGAGCAGTACTTC
TRBJ2-7 | TRBD1 | TRBV9 | NA | CASSPRDRLMSSYEQYF | TGTGCCAGCAGCCCCCGGGACAGACTGATGAGCTCCTACGAGCAGTACTTC
TRBJ2-7 | NA | TRBV11-1 | NA | CASSFPGEQYF | TGTGCCAGCAGCTTCCCCGGGGAGCAGTACTTC
TRBJ2-7 | TRBD1 | TRBV15 | NA | CATSRAGQGAASGYEQYF | TGTGCCACCAGCAGAGCCGGACAGGGGGCAGCTTCAGGGTACGAGCAGTACTTC
TRBJ1-6 | TRBD1 | TRBV28 | NA | CASSFLQGADNSPLHF | TGTGCCAGCAGTTTCCTTCAGGGGGCTGACAATTCACCCCTCCACTTT
TRBJ2-5 | NA | TRBV7-3 | few | CASSLSTQETQYF | TGTGCCAGCAGCTTATCCACACAAGAGACCCAGTACTTC
TRBJ1-1 | NA | TRBV11-2 | NA | CASSSWGGRRAEAFF | TGTGCCAGCAGTTCCTGGGGGGGGAGGAGGGCTGAAGCTTTCTTT
TRBJ1-2 | TRBD1 | TRBV7-9 | NA | CASSDPGTDNYGYTF | TGTGCCAGCAGCGACCCCGGGACAGATAACTATGGCTACACCTTC
TRBJ1-6 | NA | TRBV6-2/TRBV6-3 | NA | CASNPGASYNSPLHF | TGTGCCAGCAACCCGGGGGCCTCCTATAATTCACCCCTCCACTTT
TRBJ2-2 | NA | TRBV10-2 | once | CASSVGTAGELFF | TGCGCCAGCAGTGTTGGTACGGCCGGGGAGCTGTTTTTT
TRBJ2-2 | NA | TRBV7-3 | NA | CASSSRTLNTGELFF | TGTGCCAGCAGCTCACGGACTTTGAACACCGGGGAGCTGTTTTTT
TRBJ2-7 | NA | TRBV2 | NA | CASSDRTGSEQYF | TGTGCCAGCAGTGATAGGACTGGGTCCGAGCAGTACTTC
TRBJ1-6 | NA | TRBV19 | few | CASHKGRQYNSPLHF | TGTGCCAGCCACAAGGGGCGACAGTATAATTCACCCCTCCACTTT
TRBJ1-6 | NA | TRBV11-2 | NA | CASSQIGGDSPLHF | TGTGCCAGCAGTCAGATAGGGGGGGATTCACCCCTCCACTTT
TRBJ2-3 | NA | TRBV4-3 | NA | CASSPRASDTQYF | TGCGCCAGCAGCCCCAGAGCGTCAGATACGCAGTATTTT
TRBJ2-2 | TRBD1 | TRBV7-6 | few | CASSLQQGAGELFF | TGTGCCAGCAGCTTACAACAGGGGGCCGGGGAGCTGTTTTTT
TRBJ2-3 | TRBD2 | TRBV7-7 | NA | CASSPSGYGTDTQYF | TGTGCCAGCAGTCCTAGCGGCTATGGCACAGATACGCAGTATTTT
TRBJ2-7 | NA | TRBV27 | NA | CAIPSSYEQYF | TGTGCCATTCCTAGCTCCTACGAGCAGTACTTC
TRBJ2-6 | NA | TRBV19 | NA | CASSSRGAGANVLTF | TGTGCCAGTAGTTCCAGGGGAGCCGGGGCCAACGTCCTGACTTTC
TRBJ2-7 | TRBD1 | TRBV23-1 | NA | CASTQSYRGQGPSSYEQYF | TGCGCCAGCACCCAATCATATCGGGGACAGGGTCCGAGCTCCTACGAGCAGTACTTC
TRBJ2-5 | TRBD1 | TRBV25-1 | NA | CASSEMDRETQYF | TGTGCCAGCAGTGAAATGGACAGGGAAACCCAGTACTTC